One sample yielded the 10 T cell receptor beta chains listed below, sequenced in a study of T cell responses to AZD1222 COVID-19 vaccine. The method was immunoSEQ multiplex PCR; TCRdb's version includes in-frame clones alone and lacks a portion of them. The sample holds roughly 150,000 clones, about 91% seen once. Sequencing used peripheral blood, obtained on day 0 of AZD1222 vaccination. Every receptor here comes from an adult in good health.

This clone came up a few times. The chain has TRBV3-1 (or the pseudogene TRBV3-2) and TRBJ1-2, with D possibly TRBD1 on 6 matching bases. The length of the CDR3 is 15 residues. Germline V gives CDR1 LGHDT, CDR2 YNNKEL (reference sequence). V gave up 0 bases and J gave up 8 bases, with 16 bases separating them. CDR3 nucleotides: TGTGCCAGCAGCCAAGATGCGGAACAGGGCTTGGGCTACACCTTC. It encodes CASSQDAEQGLGYTF.

The chain combines TRBV24-1 with TRBJ2-3; possible D gene TRBD1, 6 bases. There are 15 residues in the CDR3. The ends were cut back, 0 bases at V and 4 bases at J, with 10 bases in the middle. Per the germline V gene, CDR1 is KGHDR and CDR2 is SFDVKD. CDR3 DNA: TGTGCCACCAGTGATTTGCGAAGGACAGCAGATACGCAGTATTTT. Residues: CATSDLRRTADTQYF.

The V and J genes are TRBV30 and TRBJ2-3; D is perhaps TRBD1 (6 bases). V lost 3 bases, J lost 2 bases, and 21 bases lay in between. The CDR3 length is 17 residues. Germline assignment: CDR1 GTSNPN and CDR2 SVGIG (reference sequence). The CDR3 region has the DNA TGTGCCTGGAGGTACATACGTAGGACAGCGACCACAGATACGCAGTATTTT. Protein: CAWRYIRRTATTDTQYF. The full variable domain, completed using reference TRBV30 and TRBJ2-3, is SQTIHQWPATLVQPVGSPLSLECTVEGTSNPNLYWYRQAAGRGLQLLFYSVGIGQISSEVPQNLSASRPQDRQFILSSKKLLLSDSGFYLCAWRYIRRTATTDTQYFGPGTRLTVL.

The chain combines TRBV6-5 with TRBJ1-2; 7 bases match TRBD1. Per germline, CDR1 MNHEY and CDR2 SVGAGI. The V and J ends lost 0 bases and 8 bases, in that order; junction bases with no gene match: 12. The CDR3 is 16 residues long. The CDR3 DNA reads as TGTGCCAGCAGTTACTCAAGGACAGGCATGGTTAGGGGCTACACCTTC. Encoded protein: CASSYSRTGMVRGYTF.

J is TRBJ2-1 and V is TRBV18, with 10 bases fitting TRBD2. Trimming took 2 bases from V and 7 from J; bases not matched to a gene: 5. This CDR3 contains 15 residues. Germline V gene data show CDR1 as KGHSH and CDR2 as LQKENI. The CDR3 spells CASSPSGTSENEQFF. CDR3 DNA sequence: TGTGCCAGCTCACCATCCGGGACTAGCGAAAATGAGCAGTTCTTC.

The chain employs TRBV6-5 and TRBJ1-4; 10 bases agree with TRBD1. The CDR3 consists of 14 residues. Germline CDR1 MNHEY, CDR2 SVGAGI. J lost 8 bases, V lost 6 bases, and 6 bases had no gene match. CDR3 DNA sequence: TGTGCCAGCAGGCCTAGGACAGGGGGAGAAAAACTGTTTTTT. It is translated as CASRPRTGGEKLFF.

DNA for the CDR3: TGTGCCAGCAGTTTAGAAGGGTTTTACGAGCAGTACTTC. This translates into CASSLEGFYEQYF. This chain connects TRBV12-3 or TRBV12-4 to TRBJ2-7; no firm D call. The V end was cut by 1 base, the J end by 4 bases, with 8 bases between. There are 13 residues in the CDR3.

This clone was counted a few times. The sample contains more than one DNA sequence encoding this CDR3. The chain recombines TRBV3-1 (or the pseudogene TRBV3-2) with TRBJ1-3; D unresolved. Germline CDR1 reads LGHDT; CDR2 reads YNNKEL (reference sequence). The length of the CDR3 is 12 residues. V gave up 4 bases and J gave up 4 bases, with 5 bases separating them. In DNA form, the CDR3 reads TGTGCCAGCAGCCCAGTCGGAAACACCATATATTTT. Translation: CASSPVGNTIYF.

This chain links TRBV6-5 with TRBJ2-7; tentative D call: TRBD1 (7 bases). The V gene's germline CDR1 is MNHEY and CDR2 SVGAGI. V lost 5 bases and J lost 7, with 21 bases in between. This CDR3 comprises 15 residues. In nucleotides, the CDR3 is TGTGCCAGCAGTCAGAGGAGGGACAGTCTTCAGGAGCAGTACTTC. This codes for CASSQRRDSLQEQYF.

CDR3 protein: CASSLRQGWSTDTQYF. In nucleotides, the CDR3 is TGTGCCAGTAGTCTAAGACAGGGATGGTCCACAGATACGCAGTATTTT. The rearrangement uses TRBV19 and TRBJ2-3, with 7 bases fitting TRBD1. With 5 bases clipped from V and 2 bases from J, the junction kept 10 bases outside the gene matches. CDR3 length: 16 residues. CDR1 and CDR2 from the germline V gene are LNHDA and SQIVND (reference sequence).